This T cell receptor beta chain was obtained from a study of cytomegalovirus exposure and HLA in healthy donors. The CDR3 totals 12 residues. Germline values: CDR1 SGHRS, CDR2 YFSETQ. V was trimmed by 4 bases and J by 7 bases, leaving 9 bases between them. Study conclusions and caveats: Of the V segments, some could not be distinguished, including TRBV6-2 and TRBV6-3, and were excluded. Most subjects had HLA-A and HLA-B alleles reportedly predicted accurately by TCR beta sequences.

Details on this clone: Its specificity is not known. Other DNA sequences of this sample code for an identical CDR3.

The PCR used 60 Vbeta and 13 Jbeta primers. The method was immunoSEQ multiplex PCR; TCRdb's version includes in-frame clones alone and lacks a portion of them. The sample has more than 150,000 clones; 80% to 90% are singletons. The TCR sequence derives from a man between 18 and 35 years old in good health and CMV-seropositive. Sequencing used PBMCs. The V gene is TRBV5-1, the J gene TRBJ2-1, with D tentatively TRBD2 (6 bases). CDR3 amino acids: CASSLGTNEQFF. The CDR3 DNA sequence: TGCGCCAGCAGCCTCGGGACTAATGAGCAGTTCTTC.